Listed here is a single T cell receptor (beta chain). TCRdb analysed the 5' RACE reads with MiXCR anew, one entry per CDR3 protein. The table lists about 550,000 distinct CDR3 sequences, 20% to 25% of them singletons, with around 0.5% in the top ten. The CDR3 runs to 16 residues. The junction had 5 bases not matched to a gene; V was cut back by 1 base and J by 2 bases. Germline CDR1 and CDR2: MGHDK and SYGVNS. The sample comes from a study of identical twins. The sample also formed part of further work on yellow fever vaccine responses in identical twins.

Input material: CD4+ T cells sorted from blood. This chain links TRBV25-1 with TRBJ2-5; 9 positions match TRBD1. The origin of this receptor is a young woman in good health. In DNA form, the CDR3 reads TGTGCCAGCAGTGAATCAGGGACAGGGAAACAAGAGACCCAGTACTTC. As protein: CASSESGTGKQETQYF.